This T cell receptor (beta chain) was observed in a study of blood T cell repertoires in COVID-19. Study context: Sample material is recorded as cDNA or gDNA derived from T cells, B-cell-depleted T cells, or PBMCs.

Here immunoSEQ multiplex PCR was the method, and the copy in TCRdb shows in-frame clones only, minus some. The table has 99,000 or so clones, roughly 79% seen once. The receptor was isolated from a woman aged 70-85 years with acute or convalescent COVID-19. The sample consisted of peripheral blood.

The CDR3 loop reads CASSGNRDTEAFF. CDR3 DNA sequence: TGTGCCAGCAGCGGAAACAGGGACACTGAAGCTTTCTTT. The gene calls are TRBV11-1 and TRBJ1-1; D might be TRBD1 (6 bases). Trimming removed 5 bases from V and 3 bases from J, with 10 bases in between. Germline assignment: CDR1 SGHAT and CDR2 FQDESV (reference sequence). The CDR3 has 13 residues.